The entry below describes one T cell receptor (beta chain). The CDR3 is made up of 13 amino acids. Deletions cut 6 bases from V and 5 bases from J, with 13 bases between. Germline CDR1 is MNHEY and CDR2 is SVGAGI. Assay used: immunoSEQ multiplex PCR; TCRdb lists only in-frame clones, some missing. This table has about 190,000 clones, 91% appearing once. These data belong to a study of control samples from healthy donors and cancer patients. V is TRBV6-5 and J is TRBJ1-1; D is undetermined. The clonotype originates from a man aged 25 to 40 in good health. The sample was blood. The chain's CDR3 is CASRRDPRTEAFF. CDR3 nucleotides: TGTGCCAGCAGACGCGACCCGCGGACTGAAGCTTTCTTT.